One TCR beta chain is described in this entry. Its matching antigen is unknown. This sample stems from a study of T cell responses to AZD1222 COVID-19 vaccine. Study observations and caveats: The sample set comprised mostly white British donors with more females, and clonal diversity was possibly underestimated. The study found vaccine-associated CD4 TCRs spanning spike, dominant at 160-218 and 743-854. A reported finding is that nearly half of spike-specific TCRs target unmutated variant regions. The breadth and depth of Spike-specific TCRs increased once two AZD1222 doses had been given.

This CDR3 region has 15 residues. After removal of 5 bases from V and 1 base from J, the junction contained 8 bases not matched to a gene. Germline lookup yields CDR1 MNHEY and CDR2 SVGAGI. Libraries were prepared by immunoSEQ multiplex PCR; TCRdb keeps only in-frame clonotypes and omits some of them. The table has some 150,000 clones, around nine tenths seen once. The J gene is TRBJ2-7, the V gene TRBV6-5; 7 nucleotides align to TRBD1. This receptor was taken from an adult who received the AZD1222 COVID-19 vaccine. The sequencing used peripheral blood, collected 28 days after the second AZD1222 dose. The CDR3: CASSPYRQGSYEQYF. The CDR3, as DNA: TGTGCCAGCAGTCCCTACCGACAGGGTTCCTACGAGCAGTACTTC.